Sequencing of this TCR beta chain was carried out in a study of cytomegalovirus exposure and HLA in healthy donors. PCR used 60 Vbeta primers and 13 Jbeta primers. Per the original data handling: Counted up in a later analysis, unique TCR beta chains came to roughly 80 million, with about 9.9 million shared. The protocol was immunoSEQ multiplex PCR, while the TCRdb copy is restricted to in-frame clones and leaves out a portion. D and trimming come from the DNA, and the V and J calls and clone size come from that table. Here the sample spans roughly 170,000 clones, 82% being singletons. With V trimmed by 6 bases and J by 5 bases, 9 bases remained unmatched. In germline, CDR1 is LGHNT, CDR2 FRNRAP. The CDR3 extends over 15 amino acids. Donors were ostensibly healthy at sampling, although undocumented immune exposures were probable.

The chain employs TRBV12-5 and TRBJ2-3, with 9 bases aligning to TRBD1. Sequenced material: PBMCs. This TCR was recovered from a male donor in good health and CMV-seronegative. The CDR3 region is CASGPGQGRGDTQYF. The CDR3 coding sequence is TGTGCTAGTGGGCCCGGACAGGGGAGGGGAGATACGCAGTATTTT.